This T cell receptor (beta chain) is drawn from a study of cytomegalovirus exposure and HLA in healthy donors. Donors in the study were healthy people who gave bone marrow. CDR1 and CDR2 (germline): MNHEY, SMNVEV (reference sequence). The V end lost 3 bases, the J end lost 2 bases, and 13 bases lay between the germline ends. This CDR3 comprises 15 residues. Researchers ran the PCR with 60 Vbeta and 13 Jbeta primers. Original processing methods: Unique TCR beta chains numbered around 80 million in a later analysis, with approximately 10 million shared. The method was immunoSEQ multiplex PCR; TCRdb's version includes in-frame clones alone and lacks a portion of them. V and J calls plus clone size are reproduced from that table; the DNA served to infer D and trimming. The sample has around 150,000 clones, just under 90% seen once. In regard to this clone: What it recognizes is unknown.

General study points: Among donors in an Asian-associated ancestry cluster, a later analysis reportedly found fewer N-insertions than the roughly 610-donor mean. Several of the most significant clusters appeared, in a later analysis, to be linked to common viral pathogens.

The chain carries TRBV27 and TRBJ1-1; D may be TRBD1 (6 bases). The clonotype was recovered from a woman in her twenties or thirties in good health and CMV-seronegative. Sequencing input: PBMCs. The CDR3 sequence: CASSFRPDRNTEAFF. CDR3 DNA: TGTGCCAGCAGTTTTCGTCCGGACAGAAACACTGAAGCTTTCTTT.